The rows below give T cell receptor beta chains drawn from one sample of a study of blood T cell repertoires in COVID-19. Here immunoSEQ multiplex PCR was the method, and the copy in TCRdb shows in-frame clones only, minus some. The top ten hold approximately 1.9% of the sample, which has 250,000 or so clones, over 75% seen once. Sequenced sample: PBMCs or T cells enriched from blood (not recorded which). The receptors derive from a woman aged 45-59 years who had recovered from COVID-19. CDR3s include the opening cysteine and the closing phenylalanine or tryptophan. D genes are given only for firm matches. Size is omitted from some rows. Given values are once, few, many or a class for expanded clones.

j_call d_call v_call clone_size cdr3_nt cdr3_aa
TRBJ2-3 TRBD1 TRBV19 few TGTGCCAGTAGTATGGGGACAGGGCCACGGGCAGATACGCAGTATTTT CASSMGTGPRADTQYF
TRBJ2-4 TRBD1 TRBV6-5 many TGTGCCAGCAGTTACGGGACAGGGGCCAGGGAGGGGTACTTC CASSYGTGAREGYF
TRBJ2-1 TRBD1 TRBV11-2 NA TGTGCCAGCAGCTCCCTAGGACAGGTTCTTGACTACAATGAGCAGTTCTTC CASSSLGQVLDYNEQFF
TRBJ2-1 TRBD2 TRBV11-2 NA TGTGCCAGCAGCACGGGGACTAGCACTGAGCAGTTCTTC CASSTGTSTEQFF
TRBJ2-4 TRBD2 TRBV7-9 many TGTGCCAGCAGCTTAGTCGTGCTAGCGGGAGTGGACATTCAGTACTTC CASSLVVLAGVDIQYF
TRBJ1-5 NA TRBV7-9 NA TGTGCCAGCAGCTTAGAAGGCGCCGGGAACCAGCCCCAGCATTTT CASSLEGAGNQPQHF
TRBJ1-1 NA TRBV7-3 NA TGTGCCAGCAGCTTAGGGGTAGGACAGACCCAAGCTTTCTTT CASSLGVGQTQAFF
TRBJ2-7 NA TRBV3-1/TRBV3-2 NA TGTGCCAGCAGCCAAGGTTACGGACTCTACGAGCAGTACTTC CASSQGYGLYEQYF
TRBJ2-7 NA TRBV29-1 NA TGCAGCGTGAACCTAGACGGGTCCTACGAGCAGTACTTC CSVNLDGSYEQYF
TRBJ2-7 NA TRBV28 NA TGTGCCAGCAGTTCGCACGGACACCGCACCTACGAGCAGTACTTC CASSSHGHRTYEQYF